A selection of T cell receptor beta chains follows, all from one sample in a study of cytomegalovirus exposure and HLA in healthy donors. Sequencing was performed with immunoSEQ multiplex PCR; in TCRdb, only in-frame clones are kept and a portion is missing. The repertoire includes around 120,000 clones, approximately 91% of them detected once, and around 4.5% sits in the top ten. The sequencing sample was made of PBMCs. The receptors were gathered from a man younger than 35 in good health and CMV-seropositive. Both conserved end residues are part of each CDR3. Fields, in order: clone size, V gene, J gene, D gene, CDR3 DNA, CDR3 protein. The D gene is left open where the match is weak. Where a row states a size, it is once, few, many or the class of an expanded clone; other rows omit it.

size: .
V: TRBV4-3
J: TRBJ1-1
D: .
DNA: TGCGCCAGCAGCCAAGAAGGGGCCGGAAAAGTCGCTTTCTTT
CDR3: CASSQEGAGKVAFF

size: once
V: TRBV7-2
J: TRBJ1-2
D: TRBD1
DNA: TGTGCCAGCAGCTTATTCCAGGGGGGCGGCTATGGCTACACCTTC
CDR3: CASSLFQGGGYGYTF

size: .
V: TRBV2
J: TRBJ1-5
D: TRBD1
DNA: TGTGCCAGCATGAAGGACAGGAACGGACAGCCCCAGCATTTT
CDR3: CASMKDRNGQPQHF

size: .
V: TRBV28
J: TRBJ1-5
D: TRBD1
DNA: TGTGCCAGCGTCACAGGGGGGTATCAGCCCCAGCATTTT
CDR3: CASVTGGYQPQHF

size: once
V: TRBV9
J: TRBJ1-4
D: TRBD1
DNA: TGTGCCAGCAGCGTAGCCGGGACAGGGAATGAAAAACTGTTTTTT
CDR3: CASSVAGTGNEKLFF

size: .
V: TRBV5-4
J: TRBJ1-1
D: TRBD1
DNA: TGTGCCAGCAGCGCCCGACAGGGGGCGAGCACTGAAGCTTTCTTT
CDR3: CASSARQGASTEAFF

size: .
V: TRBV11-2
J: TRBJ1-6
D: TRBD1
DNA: TGTGCCAGCAGCTTTGGACAGGGAGGGTCACCCCTCCACTTT
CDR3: CASSFGQGGSPLHF

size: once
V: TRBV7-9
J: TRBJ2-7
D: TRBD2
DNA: TGTGCCAGCAGCTTCGCCCGGGGGGGCGGAAAGGTGGACGAGCAGTACTTC
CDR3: CASSFARGGGKVDEQYF

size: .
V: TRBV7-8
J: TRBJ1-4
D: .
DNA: TGTGCCAGCAGTCGGGGGGGAGGTGAAAAACTGTTTTTT
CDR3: CASSRGGGEKLFF

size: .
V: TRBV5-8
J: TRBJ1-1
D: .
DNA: TGTGCCAGCAGCTTAACCGCGGCGAACACTGAAGCTTTCTTT
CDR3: CASSLTAANTEAFF

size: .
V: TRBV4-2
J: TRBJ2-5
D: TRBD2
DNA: TGTGCCAGCAGCCAAGGGATAGCGGGGGGTTTAGAGACCCAGTACTTC
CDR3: CASSQGIAGGLETQYF

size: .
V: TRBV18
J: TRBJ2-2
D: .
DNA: TGTGCCAGCTCACCCTACAGGGGAGGAGACACCGGGGAGCTGTTTTTT
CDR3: CASSPYRGGDTGELFF

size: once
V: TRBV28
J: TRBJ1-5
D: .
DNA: TGTGCCAGCCGCCTTACCACGCTCCTAAGCAATCAGCCCCAGCATTTT
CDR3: CASRLTTLLSNQPQHF

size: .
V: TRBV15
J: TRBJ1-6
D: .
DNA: TGTGCCACCAGGACGGGACATGTTAATTCACCCCTCCACTTT
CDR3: CATRTGHVNSPLHF

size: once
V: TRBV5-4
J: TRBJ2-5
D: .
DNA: TGTGCCAGCAGCTTGGGATCAGGAACCACCGGAGAGACCCAGTACTTC
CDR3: CASSLGSGTTGETQYF

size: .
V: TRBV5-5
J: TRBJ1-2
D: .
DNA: TGTGCCAGCAGCTGGGGCTGGGCAGGGGCTACTAACTATGGCTACACCTTC
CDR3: CASSWGWAGATNYGYTF

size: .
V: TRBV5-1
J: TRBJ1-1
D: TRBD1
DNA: TGCGCCAGCAGCCTAGACAGGGCTAACACTGAAGCTTTCTTT
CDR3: CASSLDRANTEAFF

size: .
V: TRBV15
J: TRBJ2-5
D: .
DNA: TGTGCCACCAGCAGGGGGGGTAGCGGCGCTCTGAGGGAGACCCAGTACTTC
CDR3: CATSRGGSGALRETQYF

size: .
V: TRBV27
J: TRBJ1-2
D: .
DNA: TGTGCCAGCAGTTTATCCTCCGGGTATGGCTACACCTTC
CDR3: CASSLSSGYGYTF

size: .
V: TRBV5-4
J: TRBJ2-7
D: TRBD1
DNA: TGTGCCAGCAGCCCGGGACAGGGCTTGAACTACGAGCAGTACTTC
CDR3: CASSPGQGLNYEQYF

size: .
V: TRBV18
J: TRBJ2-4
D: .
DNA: TGTGCCAGCTCACCACCGAGTCTCAGGGGTAACATTCAGTACTTC
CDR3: CASSPPSLRGNIQYF

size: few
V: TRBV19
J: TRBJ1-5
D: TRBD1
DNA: TGTGCCAGTAGTACCTCCCGGCAGGGGGTGAATCAGCCCCAGCATTTT
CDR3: CASSTSRQGVNQPQHF

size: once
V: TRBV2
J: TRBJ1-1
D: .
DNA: TGTGCCAGCATTGGGGGCATGAACACTGAAGCTTTCTTT
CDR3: CASIGGMNTEAFF

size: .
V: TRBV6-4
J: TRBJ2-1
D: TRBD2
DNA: TGTGCCAGCAGTGTTGGTAGCGGGGGGGACAATGAGCAGTTCTTC
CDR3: CASSVGSGGDNEQFF

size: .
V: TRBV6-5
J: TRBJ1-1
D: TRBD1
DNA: TGTGCCAGCAGCCCCCTCCAGGGGGCCAACACTGAAGCTTTCTTT
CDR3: CASSPLQGANTEAFF

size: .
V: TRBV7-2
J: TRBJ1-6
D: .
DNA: TGTGCCAGCAGCCGGGAGTCTGACCCGAATTCACCCCTCCACTTT
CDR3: CASSRESDPNSPLHF